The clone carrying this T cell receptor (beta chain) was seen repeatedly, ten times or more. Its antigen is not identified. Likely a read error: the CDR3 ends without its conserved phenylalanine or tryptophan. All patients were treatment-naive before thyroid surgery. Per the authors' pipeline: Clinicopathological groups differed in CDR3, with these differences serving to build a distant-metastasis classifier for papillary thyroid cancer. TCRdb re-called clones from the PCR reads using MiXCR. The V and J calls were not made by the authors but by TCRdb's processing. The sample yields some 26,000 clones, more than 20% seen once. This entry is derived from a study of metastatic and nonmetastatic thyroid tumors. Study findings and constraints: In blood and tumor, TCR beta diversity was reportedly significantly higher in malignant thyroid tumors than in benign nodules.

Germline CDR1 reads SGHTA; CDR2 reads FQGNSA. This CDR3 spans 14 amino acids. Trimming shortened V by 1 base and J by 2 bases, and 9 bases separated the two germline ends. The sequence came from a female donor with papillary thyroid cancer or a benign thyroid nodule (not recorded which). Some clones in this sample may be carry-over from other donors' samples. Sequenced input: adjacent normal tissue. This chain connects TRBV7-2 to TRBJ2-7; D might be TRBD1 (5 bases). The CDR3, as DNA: TGTGCCAGCAGCTTAGGGCTGGGGCCCTACGAGCAGTACCTC. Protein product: CASSLGLGPYEQYL.